A selection of T cell receptor beta chains follows, all from one sample in a study of OX40 agonist ivuxolimab in advanced cancers. Libraries were prepared by immunoSEQ multiplex PCR; TCRdb keeps only in-frame clonotypes and omits some of them. The sample records tens of thousands of clones, roughly 90% being singletons. The sequenced sample was CD4+ or CD8+ T cells sorted from blood, obtained in a trial of the OX40 agonist ivuxolimab. These receptor sequences come from an adult with an advanced solid tumor such as melanoma, head and neck, liver or kidney cancer. CDR3s include the opening cysteine and the closing phenylalanine or tryptophan. The D gene is left open where the match is weak. Clone sizes are given selectively: once, few, many, or a class where the clone is expanded.

d_call: -
v_call: TRBV4-1
clone_size: once
j_call: TRBJ1-5
cdr3_aa: CASSQGPGEMPQHF

d_call: TRBD2
v_call: TRBV5-4
clone_size: -
j_call: TRBJ2-5
cdr3_aa: CASSISGGLLETQYF

d_call: -
v_call: TRBV7-6
clone_size: -
j_call: TRBJ2-2
cdr3_aa: CASSLERGRELFF

d_call: TRBD1
v_call: TRBV11-2
clone_size: -
j_call: TRBJ1-6
cdr3_aa: CASSLDRGSDSPLHF

d_call: -
v_call: TRBV7-2
clone_size: -
j_call: TRBJ2-5
cdr3_aa: CASSSQETQYF

d_call: TRBD2
v_call: TRBV13
clone_size: -
j_call: TRBJ2-3
cdr3_aa: CASSTVGNRLSVAGGPVRDTQYF

d_call: TRBD1
v_call: TRBV4-1
clone_size: -
j_call: TRBJ1-3
cdr3_aa: CASSQTQGASGNTIYF

d_call: -
v_call: TRBV5-8
clone_size: -
j_call: TRBJ2-7
cdr3_aa: CASRTTGTYEQYF

d_call: -
v_call: TRBV2
clone_size: -
j_call: TRBJ2-7
cdr3_aa: CASSERGLSYEQYF

d_call: -
v_call: TRBV15
clone_size: -
j_call: TRBJ2-7
cdr3_aa: CATSFQPGYEQYF

d_call: -
v_call: TRBV2
clone_size: -
j_call: TRBJ2-3
cdr3_aa: CASSNEGTDTQYF

d_call: TRBD2
v_call: TRBV6-6
clone_size: -
j_call: TRBJ2-3
cdr3_aa: CASREPGLAPDTQYF

d_call: -
v_call: TRBV7-9
clone_size: -
j_call: TRBJ1-3
cdr3_aa: CASSLRGPEGNTIYF

d_call: -
v_call: TRBV29-1
clone_size: few
j_call: TRBJ2-7
cdr3_aa: CSVASYIGSYEQYF

d_call: TRBD2
v_call: TRBV14
clone_size: -
j_call: TRBJ2-1
cdr3_aa: CASSLGRERGHPTYNEQFF

d_call: -
v_call: TRBV2
clone_size: -
j_call: TRBJ2-7
cdr3_aa: CASSEAPGDEQYF

d_call: -
v_call: TRBV5-1
clone_size: -
j_call: TRBJ1-1
cdr3_aa: CASSFEDGAYTEAFF

d_call: TRBD1
v_call: TRBV5-1
clone_size: -
j_call: TRBJ2-4
cdr3_aa: CASSTSSGTGLNIQYF

d_call: TRBD1
v_call: TRBV2
clone_size: -
j_call: TRBJ1-6
cdr3_aa: CARRQGGHSPLHF

d_call: -
v_call: TRBV4-1
clone_size: -
j_call: TRBJ1-2
cdr3_aa: CASSKESNYGYTF

d_call: TRBD2
v_call: TRBV30
clone_size: -
j_call: TRBJ2-1
cdr3_aa: CAWSAISNLKRGVVYNEQFF

d_call: TRBD1
v_call: TRBV6-1
clone_size: medium-sized
j_call: TRBJ1-5
cdr3_aa: CASSPRQGRLPQHF

d_call: TRBD1
v_call: TRBV6-5
clone_size: -
j_call: TRBJ2-7
cdr3_aa: CASSYGRQGYEQYF

d_call: -
v_call: TRBV19
clone_size: -
j_call: TRBJ1-5
cdr3_aa: CATKLRDGSNQPQHF

d_call: -
v_call: TRBV27
clone_size: once
j_call: TRBJ2-6
cdr3_aa: CASSLLSGGRISGANVLTF

d_call: -
v_call: TRBV30
clone_size: -
j_call: TRBJ1-3
cdr3_aa: CAWRTHYSGNTIYF

d_call: -
v_call: TRBV4-1
clone_size: -
j_call: TRBJ1-1
cdr3_aa: CASSQGQGRAEAFF

d_call: TRBD1
v_call: TRBV29-1
clone_size: -
j_call: TRBJ2-5
cdr3_aa: CSVKPPGQQETQYF

d_call: -
v_call: TRBV5-1
clone_size: -
j_call: TRBJ2-1
cdr3_aa: CASSTSILASTYNEQFF

d_call: -
v_call: TRBV19
clone_size: -
j_call: TRBJ1-5
cdr3_aa: CASSVKRGEAQHF

d_call: -
v_call: TRBV10-3
clone_size: once
j_call: TRBJ2-6
cdr3_aa: CAISESNREISGANVLTF

d_call: TRBD1
v_call: TRBV7-9
clone_size: -
j_call: TRBJ1-1
cdr3_aa: CASSLLSGTGGRDTEAFF

d_call: -
v_call: TRBV5-1
clone_size: once
j_call: TRBJ2-7
cdr3_aa: CASTPTGGSYEQYF

d_call: -
v_call: TRBV30
clone_size: -
j_call: TRBJ2-7
cdr3_aa: CAWSGDRRGTYEQYF

d_call: TRBD1
v_call: TRBV15
clone_size: -
j_call: TRBJ1-1
cdr3_aa: CATSRVGQGTEAFF

d_call: TRBD1
v_call: TRBV5-1
clone_size: -
j_call: TRBJ2-7
cdr3_aa: CASSLGQGLFNFHEQYF

d_call: -
v_call: TRBV5-4
clone_size: -
j_call: TRBJ1-1
cdr3_aa: CASSLGGVVTEAFF

d_call: -
v_call: TRBV30
clone_size: -
j_call: TRBJ2-2
cdr3_aa: CAWSVRFGELFF

d_call: -
v_call: TRBV2
clone_size: -
j_call: TRBJ1-2
cdr3_aa: CASSPSEVHGYTF

d_call: -
v_call: TRBV6-5
clone_size: -
j_call: TRBJ1-1
cdr3_aa: CASRTTLYGEAFF

d_call: -
v_call: TRBV5-1
clone_size: few
j_call: TRBJ2-5
cdr3_aa: CASSPGTLQETQYF

d_call: -
v_call: TRBV20-1
clone_size: -
j_call: TRBJ2-3
cdr3_aa: CSAREGGTQYF

d_call: -
v_call: TRBV5-4
clone_size: -
j_call: TRBJ1-1
cdr3_aa: CASSGDPGTEAFF

d_call: -
v_call: TRBV7-2
clone_size: -
j_call: TRBJ2-2
cdr3_aa: CASSFQPREGNTGELFF

d_call: TRBD1
v_call: TRBV4-1
clone_size: -
j_call: TRBJ2-1
cdr3_aa: CASSQPGQGGTSFF

d_call: -
v_call: TRBV4-2
clone_size: -
j_call: TRBJ2-1
cdr3_aa: CASSQDLGGGAYNEQFF

d_call: -
v_call: TRBV29-1
clone_size: once
j_call: TRBJ2-5
cdr3_aa: CSVNSRGRGIETQYF

d_call: -
v_call: TRBV30
clone_size: -
j_call: TRBJ2-5
cdr3_aa: CASYREYSETQYF

d_call: -
v_call: TRBV5-8
clone_size: -
j_call: TRBJ2-1
cdr3_aa: CASSLGSGSRSYNEQFF

d_call: -
v_call: TRBV6-6
clone_size: -
j_call: TRBJ1-5
cdr3_aa: CASSYSRGDQPQHF

d_call: -
v_call: TRBV15
clone_size: -
j_call: TRBJ2-7
cdr3_aa: CATSGAGVIAEQYF

d_call: TRBD2
v_call: TRBV7-2
clone_size: -
j_call: TRBJ2-5
cdr3_aa: CASSFPAGGRQETQYF